This TCR beta chain is drawn from a study of post-analysis software for immune sequencing data. In the study overall: There were relapsing-remitting, secondary progressive and progressive-relapsing multiple sclerosis among the disease courses included. Overall study findings and caveats: Controls showed lower frequencies than patients for five TRBV segments, and TRBV5-6, TRBV5-1 and TRBV20-1 were among these. A significant reduction in normalized Chao1 diversity was observed in multiple sclerosis patients versus controls.

Concerning this clonotype: Its antigen is unidentified.

The CDR3 has 14 residues. With 4 bases clipped from V and 6 bases from J, the junction kept 6 bases outside the gene matches. Germline V gene sequence: CDR1 SGHRS, CDR2 YFSETQ. Unique molecular identifiers were carried by the TCR beta cDNA libraries. MiXCR was run by TCRdb on the PCR reads, yielding one entry per CDR3 protein. The data contain hundreds of thousands of distinct CDR3 sequences, around 27% of them seen just once; the ten biggest clones take up more than 0.45%. This receptor was identified in a girl under 18 with multiple sclerosis. The gene calls are TRBV5-1 and TRBJ2-7; 11 positions agree with TRBD1. The sequencing sample was made of blood. CDR3 DNA sequence: TGCGCCAGCAGCCGGGACAGGGGGGCAGGCGAGCAGTACTTC. This gives the protein CASSRDRGAGEQYF.